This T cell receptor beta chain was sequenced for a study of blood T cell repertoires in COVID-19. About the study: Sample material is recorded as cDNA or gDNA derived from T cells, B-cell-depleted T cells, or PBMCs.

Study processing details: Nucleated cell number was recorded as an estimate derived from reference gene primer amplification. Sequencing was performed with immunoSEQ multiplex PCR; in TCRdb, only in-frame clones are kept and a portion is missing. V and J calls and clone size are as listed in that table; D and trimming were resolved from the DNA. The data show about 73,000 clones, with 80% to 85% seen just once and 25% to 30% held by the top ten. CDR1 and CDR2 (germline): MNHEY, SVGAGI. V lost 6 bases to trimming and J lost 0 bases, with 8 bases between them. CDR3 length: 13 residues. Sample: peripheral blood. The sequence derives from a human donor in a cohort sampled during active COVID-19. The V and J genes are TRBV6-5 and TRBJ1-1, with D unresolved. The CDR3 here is CASRNNMNTEAFF. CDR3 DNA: TGTGCCAGCAGAAATAACATGAACACTGAAGCTTTCTTT.